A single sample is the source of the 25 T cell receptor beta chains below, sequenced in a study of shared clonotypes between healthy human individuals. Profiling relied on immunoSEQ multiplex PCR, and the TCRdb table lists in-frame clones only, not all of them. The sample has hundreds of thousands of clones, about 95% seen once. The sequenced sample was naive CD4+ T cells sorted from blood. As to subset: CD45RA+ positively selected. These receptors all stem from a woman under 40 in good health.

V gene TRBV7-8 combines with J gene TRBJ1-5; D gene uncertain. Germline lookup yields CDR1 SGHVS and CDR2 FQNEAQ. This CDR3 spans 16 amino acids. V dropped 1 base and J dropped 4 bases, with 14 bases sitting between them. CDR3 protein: CASSLERVSGNQPQHF. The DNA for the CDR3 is TGTGCCAGCAGCTTAGAGAGGGTGAGCGGAAATCAGCCCCAGCATTTT.

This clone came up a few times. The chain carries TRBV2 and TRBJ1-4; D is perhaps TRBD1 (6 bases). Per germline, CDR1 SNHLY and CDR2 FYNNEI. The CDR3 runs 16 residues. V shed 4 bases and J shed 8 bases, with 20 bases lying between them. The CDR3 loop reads CASSVQGTSSSEKLFF. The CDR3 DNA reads TGTGCCAGCAGTGTCCAGGGGACAAGCAGCAGCGAAAAACTGTTTTTT.

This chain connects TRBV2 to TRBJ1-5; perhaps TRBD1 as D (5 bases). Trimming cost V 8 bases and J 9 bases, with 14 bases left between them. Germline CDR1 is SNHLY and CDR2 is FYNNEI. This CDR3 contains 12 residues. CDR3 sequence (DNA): TGTGCCAGCGATCCAGGGAACGGGCCCCAGCATTTT. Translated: CASDPGNGPQHF.

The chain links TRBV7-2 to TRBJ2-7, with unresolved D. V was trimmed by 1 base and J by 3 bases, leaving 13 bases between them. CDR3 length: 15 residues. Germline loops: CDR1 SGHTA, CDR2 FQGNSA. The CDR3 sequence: CASSLVGGVNYEQYF. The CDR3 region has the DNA TGTGCCAGCAGCTTAGTCGGCGGAGTTAACTACGAGCAGTACTTC.

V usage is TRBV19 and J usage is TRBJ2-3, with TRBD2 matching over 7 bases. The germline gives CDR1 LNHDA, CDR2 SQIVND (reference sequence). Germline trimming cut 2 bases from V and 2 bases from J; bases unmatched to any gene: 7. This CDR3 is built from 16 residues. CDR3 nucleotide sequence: TGTGCCAGTAGTATAATCGGCGGGAGAGTCACAGATACGCAGTATTTT. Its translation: CASSIIGGRVTDTQYF.

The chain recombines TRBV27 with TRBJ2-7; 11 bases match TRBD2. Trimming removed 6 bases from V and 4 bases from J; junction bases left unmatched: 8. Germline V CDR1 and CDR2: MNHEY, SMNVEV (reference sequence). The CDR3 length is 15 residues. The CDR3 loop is CASSLGLAEVYEQYF. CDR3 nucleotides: TGTGCCAGCAGCCTGGGACTAGCGGAAGTGTACGAGCAGTACTTC.

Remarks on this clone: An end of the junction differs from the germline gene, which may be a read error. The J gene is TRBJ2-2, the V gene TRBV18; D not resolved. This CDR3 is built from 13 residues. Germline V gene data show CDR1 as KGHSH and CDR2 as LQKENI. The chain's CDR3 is CASSPTNNGELFF. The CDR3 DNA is TGTGCCAGCTCACCTACCAACAACGGGGAGCTGTTTTTT.

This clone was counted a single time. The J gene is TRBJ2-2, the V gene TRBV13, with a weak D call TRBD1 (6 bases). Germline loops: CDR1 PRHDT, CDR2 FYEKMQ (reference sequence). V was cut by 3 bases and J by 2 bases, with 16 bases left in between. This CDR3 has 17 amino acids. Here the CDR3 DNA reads TGTGCCAGCAGCTTTAGCACGAGGACAGACAACACCGGGGAGCTGTTTTTT. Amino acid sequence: CASSFSTRTDNTGELFF. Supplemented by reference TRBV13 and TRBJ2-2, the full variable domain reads AAGVIQSPRHLIKEKRETATLKCYPIPRHDTVYWYQQGPGQDPQFLISFYEKMQSDKGSIPDRFSAQQFSDYHSELNMSSLELGDSALYFCASSFSTRTDNTGELFFGEGSRLTVL.

The CDR3 sequence: CASSVREGYTF. As DNA, the CDR3 is TGTGCCAGCAGCGTAAGGGAAGGCTACACCTTC. V and J are TRBV7-9 and TRBJ1-2; D remains ambiguous. The CDR3 has 11 residues. Trimming took off 5 bases at V and 8 bases at J, with 9 bases between the two ends. Germline V lookup: CDR1 SEHNR, CDR2 FQNEAQ (reference sequence).

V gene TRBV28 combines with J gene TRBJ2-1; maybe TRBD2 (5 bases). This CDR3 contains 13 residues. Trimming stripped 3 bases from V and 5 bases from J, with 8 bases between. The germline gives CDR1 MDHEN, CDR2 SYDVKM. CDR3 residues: CASSLDWNNEQFF. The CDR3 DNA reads TGTGCCAGCAGTTTGGACTGGAACAATGAGCAGTTCTTC.

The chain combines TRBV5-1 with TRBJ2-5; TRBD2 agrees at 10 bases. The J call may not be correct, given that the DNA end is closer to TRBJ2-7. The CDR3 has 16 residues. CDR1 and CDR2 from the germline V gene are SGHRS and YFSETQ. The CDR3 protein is CASSLKEREGSYEQYF. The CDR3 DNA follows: TGCGCCAGCAGCTTAAAGGAGCGGGAGGGTTCCTACGAGCAGTACTTC.

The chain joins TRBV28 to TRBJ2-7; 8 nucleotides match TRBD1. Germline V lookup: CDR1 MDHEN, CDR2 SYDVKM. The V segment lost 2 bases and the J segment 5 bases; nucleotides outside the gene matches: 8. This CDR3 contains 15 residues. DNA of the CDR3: TGTGCCAGCAGTTTAAGCCAGGGGGCCCGGGACGAGCAGTACTTC. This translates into CASSLSQGARDEQYF.

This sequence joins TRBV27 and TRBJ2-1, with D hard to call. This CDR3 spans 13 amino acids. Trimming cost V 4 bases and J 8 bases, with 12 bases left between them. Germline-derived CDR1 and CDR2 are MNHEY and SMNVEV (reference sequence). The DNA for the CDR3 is TGTGCCAGCAGTTCCCGGCACGGCGATGAGCAGTTCTTC. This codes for CASSSRHGDEQFF.

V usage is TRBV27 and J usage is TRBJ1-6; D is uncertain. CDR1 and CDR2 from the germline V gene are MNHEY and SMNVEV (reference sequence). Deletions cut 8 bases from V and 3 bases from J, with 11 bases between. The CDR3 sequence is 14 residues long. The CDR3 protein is CASRPLNYNSPLHF. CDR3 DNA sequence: TGTGCCAGCCGTCCCTTGAACTATAATTCACCCCTCCACTTT.

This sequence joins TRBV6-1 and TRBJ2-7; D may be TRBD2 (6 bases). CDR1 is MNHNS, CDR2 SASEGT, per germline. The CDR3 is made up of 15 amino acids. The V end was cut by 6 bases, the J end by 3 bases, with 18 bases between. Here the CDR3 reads CASSPNGGKVYEQYF. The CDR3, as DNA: TGTGCCAGCAGCCCCAATGGAGGGAAAGTCTACGAGCAGTACTTC.

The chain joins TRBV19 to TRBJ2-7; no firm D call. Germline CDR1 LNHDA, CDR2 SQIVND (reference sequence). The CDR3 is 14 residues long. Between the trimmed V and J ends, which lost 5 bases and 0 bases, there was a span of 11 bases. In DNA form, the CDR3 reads TGTGCCAGTAGTGTCTTAGTAGGCTCCTACGAGCAGTACTTC. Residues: CASSVLVGSYEQYF. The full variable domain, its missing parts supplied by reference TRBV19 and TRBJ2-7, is DGGITQSPKYLFRKEGQNVTLSCEQNLNHDAMYWYRQDPGQGLRLIYYSQIVNDFQKGDIAEGYSVSREKKESFPLTVTSAQKNPTAFYLCASSVLVGSYEQYFGPGTRLTVT.

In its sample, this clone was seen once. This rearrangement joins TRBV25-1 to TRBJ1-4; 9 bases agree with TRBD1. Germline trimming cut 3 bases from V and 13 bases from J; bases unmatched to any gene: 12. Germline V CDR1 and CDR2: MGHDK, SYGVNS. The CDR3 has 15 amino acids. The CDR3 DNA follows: TGTGCCAGCAGTGAGCGGGGACAGGGCCATTGGGGACTGTTTTTT. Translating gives CASSERGQGHWGLFF.

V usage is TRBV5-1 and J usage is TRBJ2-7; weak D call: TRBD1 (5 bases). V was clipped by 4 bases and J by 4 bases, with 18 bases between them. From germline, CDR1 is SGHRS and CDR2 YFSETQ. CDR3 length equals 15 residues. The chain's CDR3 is CASSPAGREDYEQYF. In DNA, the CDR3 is TGCGCCAGCAGCCCCGCCGGCAGGGAAGATTACGAGCAGTACTTC.

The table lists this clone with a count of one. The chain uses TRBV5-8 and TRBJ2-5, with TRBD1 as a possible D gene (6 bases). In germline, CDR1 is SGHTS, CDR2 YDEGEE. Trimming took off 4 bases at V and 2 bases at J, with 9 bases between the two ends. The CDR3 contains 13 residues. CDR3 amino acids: CASSLRGQETQYF. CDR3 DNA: TGTGCCAGCAGCCTCAGGGGTCAAGAGACCCAGTACTTC.

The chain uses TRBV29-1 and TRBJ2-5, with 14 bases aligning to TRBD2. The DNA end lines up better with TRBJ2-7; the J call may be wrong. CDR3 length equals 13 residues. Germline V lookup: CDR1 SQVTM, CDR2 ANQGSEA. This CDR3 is CSVGLAGDGEQYF. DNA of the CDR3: TGCAGCGTGGGACTAGCGGGAGATGGCGAGCAGTACTTC.

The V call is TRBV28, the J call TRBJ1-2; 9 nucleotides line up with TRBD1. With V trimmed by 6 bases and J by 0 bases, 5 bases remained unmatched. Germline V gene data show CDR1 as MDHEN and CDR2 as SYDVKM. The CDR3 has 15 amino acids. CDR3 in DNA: TGTGCCAGCAGGGGACAGGGATCCCCTAACTATGGCTACACCTTC. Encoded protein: CASRGQGSPNYGYTF.

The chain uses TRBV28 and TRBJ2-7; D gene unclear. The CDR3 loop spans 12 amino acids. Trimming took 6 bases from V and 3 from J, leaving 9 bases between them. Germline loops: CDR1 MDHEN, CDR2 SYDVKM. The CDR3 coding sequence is TGTGCCAGCAGAACGACCGTCTACGAGCAGTACTTC. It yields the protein CASRTTVYEQYF.

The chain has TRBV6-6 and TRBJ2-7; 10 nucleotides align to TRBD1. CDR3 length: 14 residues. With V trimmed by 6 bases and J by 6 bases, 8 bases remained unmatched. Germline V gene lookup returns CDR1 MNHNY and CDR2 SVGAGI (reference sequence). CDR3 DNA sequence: TGTGCCAGCAGCCCCTGGACAGGGGGTAGCGAGCAGTACTTC. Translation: CASSPWTGGSEQYF.

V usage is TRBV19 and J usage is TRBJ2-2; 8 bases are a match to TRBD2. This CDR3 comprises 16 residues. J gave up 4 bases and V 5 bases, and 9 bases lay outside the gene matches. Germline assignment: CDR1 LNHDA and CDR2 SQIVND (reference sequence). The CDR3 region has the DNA TGTGCCAGTAGTTTGGCTAGCGGGTTATTCACCGGGGAGCTGTTTTTT. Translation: CASSLASGLFTGELFF.

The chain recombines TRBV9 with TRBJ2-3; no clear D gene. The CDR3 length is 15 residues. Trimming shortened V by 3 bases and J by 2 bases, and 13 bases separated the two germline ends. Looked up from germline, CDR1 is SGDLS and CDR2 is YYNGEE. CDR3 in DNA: TGTGCCAGCAGCGCCCGGGCCTCATCCACAGATACGCAGTATTTT. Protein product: CASSARASSTDTQYF.